The rows below give T cell receptor beta chains drawn from one sample of a study of blood T cells in healthy people across ages. TCRdb used MiXCR to reprocess the 5' RACE reads, holding one entry per CDR3 protein. The sample consists of hundreds of thousands of distinct CDR3 sequences, approximately 60% of them appearing once. The sequenced material came from blood. These receptors came from a man aged 35-49 years in good health. The CDR3 runs from the conserved cysteine through the conserved F or W. Fields, in order: CDR3 protein, J gene, clone size, V gene. Only part of the rows carry a size: once, few, many, or a class if the clone is expanded.

CASSLILAGGQETQYF	TRBJ2-5	-	TRBV5-6
CASSPRTSGGTGELFF	TRBJ2-2	-	TRBV7-9
CASSRGLALPDTQYF	TRBJ2-3	-	TRBV7-9
CASSYQGPNTEAFF	TRBJ1-1	-	TRBV6-5
CASSLGPSGGAHEQFF	TRBJ2-1	-	TRBV7-9
CASSTGEGNTIYF	TRBJ1-3	-	TRBV5-1
CASSVERSSTDTQYF	TRBJ2-3	-	TRBV6-4
CATSDRGGRETQYF	TRBJ2-5	-	TRBV24-1
CSATSGEIPRIEQYF	TRBJ2-7	-	TRBV20-1
CASSIGTSLYEQYF	-	few	TRBV27
CASSLTSGGPKETQYF	TRBJ2-5	-	TRBV7-9
CSASLSYEQYF	TRBJ2-7	few	TRBV20-1
CATSLVSDYTF	TRBJ1-2	-	TRBV12-3/TRBV12-4
CASSQGTPSYEQYF	TRBJ2-7	few	TRBV3-1
CASSEAVSGNTIYF	TRBJ1-3	-	TRBV2
CASSPLGLAGDTEQFF	TRBJ2-1	-	TRBV14
CSAQPRVSYNEQFF	TRBJ2-1	few	TRBV20-1
CSAREPGQGNYGYTF	TRBJ1-2	few	TRBV20-1